This paragraph reports one TCR beta chain. The data originate from a study of blood T cell repertoires in COVID-19. About the study: Whether acute or convalescent, the COVID-19 samples came from the United States, Italy and Spain.

Looked up from germline, CDR1 is SGHAT and CDR2 is FQNNGV. The junction had 12 bases not matched to a gene; V was cut back by 5 bases and J by 10 bases. CDR3 length: 16 residues. Participant ages covered about 18 to 89 years across 24 US areas. Participants were placed into cohorts based on the clinical history they reported. Recovered Cohort 3 donors showed two negative PCRs, clearance, or symptom resolution. This table comes from immunoSEQ multiplex PCR, and its TCRdb copy is limited to in-frame clones, with some not included. The table lists some 170,000 clones, approximately 82% of them singletons.

V usage is TRBV11-2 and J usage is TRBJ1-6; 9 bases align to TRBD1. The sequence was collected from a man in his forties or fifties who had recovered from COVID-19. Sequencing used PBMCs or T cells enriched from blood (not recorded which). CDR3 DNA sequence: TGTGCCAGCAGCACCAGGAGGGGACAGGGTTTCTCACCCCTCCACTTT. Translation gives CASSTRRGQGFSPLHF.